This TCR beta chain was obtained from a study of blood T cell repertoires in COVID-19. Clones were read by immunoSEQ multiplex PCR, and TCRdb kept only the in-frame ones, dropping some. Of fewer than 65,000 clones listed, approximately 88% are singletons. The sequenced material came from peripheral blood. This receptor was taken from a man aged 25 to 40 with COVID-19, enrolled during active disease.

CDR3 in amino acids: CASSQTGGRNEKLFF. DNA of the CDR3: TGTGCCAGCAGCCAGACGGGGGGCAGGAATGAAAAACTGTTTTTT. The chain carries TRBV28 and TRBJ1-4; a possible D gene is TRBD1 (6 bases). CDR3 length equals 15 residues. From germline, CDR1 is MDHEN and CDR2 SYDVKM. Trimming took off 6 bases at V and 5 bases at J, with 16 bases between the two ends.